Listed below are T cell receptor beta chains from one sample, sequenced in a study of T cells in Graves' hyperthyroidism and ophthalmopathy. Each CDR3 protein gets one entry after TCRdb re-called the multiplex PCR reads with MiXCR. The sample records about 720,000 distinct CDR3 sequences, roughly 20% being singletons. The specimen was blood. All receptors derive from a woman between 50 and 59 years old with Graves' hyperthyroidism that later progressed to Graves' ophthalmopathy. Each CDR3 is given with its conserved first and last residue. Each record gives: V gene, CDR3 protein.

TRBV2 CASSEAGSIYGYTF
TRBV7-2 CASSSSWGAFTDTQYF
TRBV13 CASYREGGPDTQYF
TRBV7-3 CASSLGGQSEQFF
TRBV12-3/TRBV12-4 CASSFRLAGDYEQYF
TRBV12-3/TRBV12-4 CASRWTPEHSDTQYF
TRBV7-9 CASSLAGDRRSGDTQYF
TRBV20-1 CSARFPYNEQFF
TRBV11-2 CASSPGLDKRVQYF
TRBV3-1 CASSQDTAGTQYF
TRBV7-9 CASTYPRGPTEAFF
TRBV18 CASSPRVSSTDTQYF
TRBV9 CASSTLDGTLSEAFF
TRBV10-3 CAISRQGANTEAFF
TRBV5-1 CASSLASGGSDTQYF
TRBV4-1 CASSQGKGVGSEAFF
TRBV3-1 CASSQDGRGGKNIQYF
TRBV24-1 CATRQGPNQPQHF
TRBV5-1 CASSRTGTYESYEQYF
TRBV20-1 CSANDRSLGTGELFF
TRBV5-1 CASSLRQGATGELFF
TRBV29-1 CSVSRAVDTEAFF
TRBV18 CASSPLPGTADNEQFF
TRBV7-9 CASSLVSGQGYTF
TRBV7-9 CASTQDAPLRTQYF
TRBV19 CASRGTRRTGELFF
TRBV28 CASSSLVTGTGNRSPLHF
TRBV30 CAWSATGQLGHF
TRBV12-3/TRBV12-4 CASRRTGPSYNEQFF
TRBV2 CASSERSLGGSLNQPQHF
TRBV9 CASSLSGLAGGREETQYF
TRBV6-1 CASSPGGPGETQYF